The 5 T cell receptor beta chains listed next were all sequenced from one sample in a study of blood T cell repertoires in COVID-19. TCRdb's table, derived via immunoSEQ multiplex PCR, lists solely in-frame clones and lacks some. The sample lists 150,000 to 200,000 clones; about 92% were seen once. Sequencing was performed on peripheral blood. Receptor source: a man aged 30 to 45 with COVID-19, enrolled during active disease.

This chain links TRBV23-1 with TRBJ1-5; 8 bases line up with TRBD1. TRBV23-1 qualifies as an ORF whose function is uncertain. The CDR3 has 16 amino acids. The junction had 5 bases not matched to a gene; V was cut back by 3 bases and J by 1 base. DNA for the CDR3: TGCGCCAGCAGTCAGAAGACAGGGGTAAGCAATCAGCCCCAGCATTTT. Amino acid sequence: CASSQKTGVSNQPQHF.

The chain has TRBV12-3 or TRBV12-4 and TRBJ1-2, with 7 bases that match TRBD1. The CDR3 is 13 residues long. J lost 6 bases, V lost 5 bases, and 6 bases had no gene match. This CDR3 reads CASSPTGVHGYTF. The DNA of the CDR3 is TGTGCCAGCAGTCCCACAGGGGTCCATGGCTACACCTTC.

The V gene is TRBV5-6, the J gene TRBJ1-6, with D perhaps TRBD1 (5 bases). Germline V gene data show CDR1 as SGHDT and CDR2 as YYEEEE. The CDR3 consists of 14 residues. V dropped 4 bases and J dropped 8 bases, with 13 bases sitting between them. The CDR3 bases are TGTGCCAGCAGCCCGAAGCAGGGTTATTCACCCCTCCACTTT. Its protein product is CASSPKQGYSPLHF.

A single count supports this clone. The genes are TRBV7-2 and TRBJ2-7, with D maybe TRBD2 (7 bases). CDR1 is SGHTA, CDR2 FQGNSA, per germline. This CDR3 contains 16 residues. V gave up 5 bases and J gave up 4 bases, with 21 bases separating them. The CDR3 is CASSHVTGRGGYEQYF. DNA for the CDR3: TGTGCCAGCAGCCACGTAACGGGCAGGGGAGGGTACGAGCAGTACTTC.

A single count supports this clone. The chain links TRBV9 to TRBJ2-3; 9 bases align to TRBD1. Germline V gene sequence: CDR1 SGDLS, CDR2 YYNGEE. This CDR3 is 16 amino acids long. Trimming took 4 bases from V and 4 from J; bases not matched to a gene: 10. The chain's CDR3 is CASSPRGDRAPDTQYF. CDR3 bases: TGTGCCAGCAGCCCCCGGGGGGACAGGGCACCAGATACGCAGTATTTT.